This T cell receptor beta chain was sequenced in a study of OX40 agonist ivuxolimab in advanced cancers. Generated by immunoSEQ multiplex PCR, the TCRdb table keeps only in-frame clones and is missing some. The table shows tens of thousands of clones, with about 81% occurring only once. Comments on this clone: Its cognate antigen is unknown.

Study observations and caveats: Among the lowest peripheral clonal expansion occurred in 0.1-3.0 mg/kg partial responders.

Looked up from germline, CDR1 is SNHLY and CDR2 is FYNNEI. The CDR3 is 18 amino acids. The V end lost 0 bases, the J end lost 3 bases, and 18 bases lay between the germline ends. The rearrangement uses TRBV2 and TRBJ1-3; possible D gene TRBD1, 6 bases. The sequences come from CD4+ or CD8+ T cells sorted from blood, collected in a trial of the OX40 agonist ivuxolimab. This sequence was found in an adult with an advanced solid tumor such as melanoma, head and neck, liver or kidney cancer. CDR3 bases: TGTGCCAGCAGTGAAGCCCCGGGACACTGGGTTTATGGAAACACCATATATTTT. It yields the protein CASSEAPGHWVYGNTIYF.